This TCR beta chain was identified in a study of T cells in Graves' hyperthyroidism and ophthalmopathy. Germline loops: CDR1 DFQATT, CDR2 SNEGSKA (reference sequence). CDR3 length: 17 amino acids. The ends were cut back, 8 bases at V and 1 base at J, with 25 bases in the middle. What was amplified from RNA transcripts were TCR beta CDR3 regions. The HTBI primer set was used in a first-round RT-PCR of the TCR CDR3. TCRdb independently ran MiXCR on the multiplex PCR reads; one entry per CDR3 protein. The profile covers some 620,000 distinct CDR3 sequences, with about 17% appearing a single time and about 3.8% taken by the ten largest. This clonotype was seen many times.

Sample: blood. The origin of this receptor is a woman aged 25 to 39 with Graves' hyperthyroidism. The V and J genes are TRBV20-1 and TRBJ2-3, with TRBD1 as a possible D gene (6 bases). The CDR3 sequence is CSPTKQGPVVGTDTQYF. The CDR3 DNA reads as TGCAGTCCAACAAAACAGGGTCCGGTTGTCGGCACAGATACGCAGTATTTT.